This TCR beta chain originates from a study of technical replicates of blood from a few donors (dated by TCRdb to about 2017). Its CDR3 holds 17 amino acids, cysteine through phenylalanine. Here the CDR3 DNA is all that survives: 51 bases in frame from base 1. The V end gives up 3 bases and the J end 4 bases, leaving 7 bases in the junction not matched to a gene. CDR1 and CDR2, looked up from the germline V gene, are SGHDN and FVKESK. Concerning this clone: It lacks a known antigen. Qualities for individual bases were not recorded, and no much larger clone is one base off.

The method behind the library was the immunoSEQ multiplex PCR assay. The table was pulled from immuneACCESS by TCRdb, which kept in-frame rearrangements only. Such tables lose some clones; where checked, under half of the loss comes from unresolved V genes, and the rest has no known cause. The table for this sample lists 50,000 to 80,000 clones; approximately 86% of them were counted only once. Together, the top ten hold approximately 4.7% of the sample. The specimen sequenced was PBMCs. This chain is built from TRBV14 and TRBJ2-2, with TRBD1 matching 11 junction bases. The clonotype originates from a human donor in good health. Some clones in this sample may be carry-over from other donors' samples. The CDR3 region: CASSQGSGTGGTGELFF. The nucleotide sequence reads TGTGCCAGCAGCCAGGGATCCGGGACAGGGGGCACCGGGGAGCTGTTTTTT.